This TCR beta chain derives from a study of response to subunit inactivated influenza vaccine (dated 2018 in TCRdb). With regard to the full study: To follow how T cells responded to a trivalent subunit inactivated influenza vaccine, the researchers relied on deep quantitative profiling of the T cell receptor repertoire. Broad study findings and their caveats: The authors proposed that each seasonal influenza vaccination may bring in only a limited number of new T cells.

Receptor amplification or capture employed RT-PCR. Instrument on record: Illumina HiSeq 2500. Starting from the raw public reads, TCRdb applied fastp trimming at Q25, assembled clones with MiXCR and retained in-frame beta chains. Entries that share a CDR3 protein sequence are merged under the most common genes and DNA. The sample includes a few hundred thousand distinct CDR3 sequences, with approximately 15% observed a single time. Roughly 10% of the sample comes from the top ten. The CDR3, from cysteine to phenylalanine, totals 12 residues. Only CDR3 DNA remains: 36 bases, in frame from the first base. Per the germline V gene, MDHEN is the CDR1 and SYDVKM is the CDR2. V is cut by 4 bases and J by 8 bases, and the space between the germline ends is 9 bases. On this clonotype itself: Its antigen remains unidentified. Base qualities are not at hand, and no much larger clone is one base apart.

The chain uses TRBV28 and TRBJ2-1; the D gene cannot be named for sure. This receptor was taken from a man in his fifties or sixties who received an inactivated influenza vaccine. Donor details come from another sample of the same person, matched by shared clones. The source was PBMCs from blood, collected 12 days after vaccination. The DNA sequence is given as TGTGCCAGCAGTTCGGTCGCTTATGAGCAGTTCTTC. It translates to CASSSVAYEQFF.